This TCR beta chain is from a study of T cell responses to AZD1222 COVID-19 vaccine. Overall study results and limits: Seropositive status at baseline applied to only a handful of AZD1222 recipients. CD4 TCRs associated with vaccination spanned spike, dominating at 160-218 and 743-854.

The V segment lost 3 bases and the J segment 8 bases; nucleotides outside the gene matches: 6. Germline CDR1 and CDR2: LNHDA and SQIVND (reference sequence). This CDR3 is built from 14 residues. Some clones are missing from TCRdb's copy, which holds only in-frame ones; the method was immunoSEQ multiplex PCR. Among some 73,000 clones listed, 89% were seen once. Note on this clone: Its specificity is not known.

The starting material was peripheral blood, obtained 28 days after the second AZD1222 dose. The TCR sequence derives from an adult who received the AZD1222 COVID-19 vaccine. The J gene is TRBJ1-4, the V gene TRBV19, with TRBD1 matching 7 bases. The CDR3 region is CASSIGTVMEKLFF. CDR3 coding DNA: TGTGCCAGTAGTATTGGGACAGTTATGGAAAAACTGTTTTTT.